Below, one T cell receptor (beta chain) is given with its context. Its antigen is unidentified. These data come from a study of PD-1 blockade in classical Hodgkin lymphoma. Clones were sequenced by immunoSEQ multiplex PCR, and TCRdb holds only the in-frame ones, with some missing. The profile shows some 23,000 clones, around 80% of them singletons. Sample time point: cycle 4 day 1 (C4D1), after five to seven weeks of nivolumab. Autologous stem cell transplantation was followed by relapse in every patient, and brentuximab vedotin exposure varied. CD4+ T cells were purified from thawed PBMCs by magnetic negative selection. Trimming at V came to 0 bases and at J to 3 bases, leaving 14 bases not matched to a gene. The CDR3 covers 18 residues. CDR1 and CDR2 (germline): SGDLS, YYNGEE. Study-wide results and caveats: Baseline diversity resembling that of newly diagnosed patients was seen in complete responders.

This clonotype was sampled from a human donor with classical Hodgkin lymphoma. The sample here was CD4+ T cells from blood, taken before the fourth cycle of nivolumab. The chain combines TRBV9 with TRBJ2-7; 8 nucleotides line up with TRBD2. CDR3 in amino acids: CASSVGLSERGNIYEQYF. In nucleotides, the CDR3 is TGTGCCAGCAGCGTAGGTCTCTCGGAGCGGGGGAACATCTACGAGCAGTACTTC. The whole variable domain, remainder taken from reference TRBV9 and TRBJ2-7, is DSGVTQTPKHLITATGQRVTLRCSPRSGDLSVYWYQQSLDQGLQFLIQYYNGEERAKGNILERFSAQQFPDLHSELNLSSLELGDSALYFCASSVGLSERGNIYEQYFGPGTRLTVT.